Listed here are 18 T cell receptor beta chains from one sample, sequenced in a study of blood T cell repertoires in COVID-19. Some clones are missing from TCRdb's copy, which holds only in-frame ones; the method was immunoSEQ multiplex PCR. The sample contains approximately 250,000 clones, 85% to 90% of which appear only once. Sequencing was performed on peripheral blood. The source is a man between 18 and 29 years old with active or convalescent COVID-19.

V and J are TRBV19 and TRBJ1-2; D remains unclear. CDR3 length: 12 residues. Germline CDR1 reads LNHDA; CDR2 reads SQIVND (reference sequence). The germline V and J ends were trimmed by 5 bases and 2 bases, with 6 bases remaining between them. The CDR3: CASSLRNYGYTF. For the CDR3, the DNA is TGTGCCAGTAGTCTCCGGAACTATGGCTACACCTTC. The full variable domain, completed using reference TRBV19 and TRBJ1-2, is DGGITQSPKYLFRKEGQNVTLSCEQNLNHDAMYWYRQDPGQGLRLIYYSQIVNDFQKGDIAEGYSVSREKKESFPLTVTSAQKNPTAFYLCASSLRNYGYTFGSGTRLTVV.

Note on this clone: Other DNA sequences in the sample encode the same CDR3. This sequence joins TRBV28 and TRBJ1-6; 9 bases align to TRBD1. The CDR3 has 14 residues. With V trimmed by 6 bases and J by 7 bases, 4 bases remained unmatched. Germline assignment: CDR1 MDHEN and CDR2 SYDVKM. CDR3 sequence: CASSLTGGNSPLHF. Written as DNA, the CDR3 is TGTGCCAGCAGCCTCACAGGGGGCAATTCACCCCTCCACTTT. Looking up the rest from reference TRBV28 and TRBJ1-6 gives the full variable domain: DVKVTQSSRYLVKRTGEKVFLECVQDMDHENMFWYRQDPGLGLRLIYFSYDVKMKEKGDIPEGYSVSREKKERFSLILESASTNQTSMYLCASSLTGGNSPLHFGNGTRLTVT.

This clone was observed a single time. CDR3 residues: CASSPNREGQPQHF. The CDR3 DNA reads as TGTGCCAGCAGCCCAAACAGAGAAGGTCAGCCCCAGCATTTT. The chain combines TRBV27 with TRBJ1-5; D ambiguous. The CDR3 length is 14 residues. The germline V gene has CDR1 MNHEY and CDR2 SMNVEV (reference sequence). V was trimmed by 6 bases and J by 6 bases, leaving 15 bases between them.

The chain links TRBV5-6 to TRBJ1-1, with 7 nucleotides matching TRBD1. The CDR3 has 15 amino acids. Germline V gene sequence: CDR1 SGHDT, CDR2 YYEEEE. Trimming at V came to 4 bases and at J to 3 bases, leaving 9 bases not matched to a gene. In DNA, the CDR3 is TGTGCCAGCAGCCTTCTCACTGGACAGGACACTGAAGCTTTCTTT. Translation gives CASSLLTGQDTEAFF.

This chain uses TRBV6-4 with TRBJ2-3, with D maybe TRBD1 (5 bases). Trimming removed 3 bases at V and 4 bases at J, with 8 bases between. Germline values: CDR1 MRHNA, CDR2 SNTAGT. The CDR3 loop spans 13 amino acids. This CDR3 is CASSEGRADTQYF. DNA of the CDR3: TGTGCCAGCAGTGAGGGCAGGGCAGATACGCAGTATTTT.

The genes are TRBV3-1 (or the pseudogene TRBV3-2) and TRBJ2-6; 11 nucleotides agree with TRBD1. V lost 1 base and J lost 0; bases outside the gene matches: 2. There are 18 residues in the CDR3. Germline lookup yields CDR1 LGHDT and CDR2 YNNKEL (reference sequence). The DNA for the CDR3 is TGTGCCAGCAGCCAAGGGGGGACAGGGGGCTCTGGGGCCAACGTCCTGACTTTC. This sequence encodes CASSQGGTGGSGANVLTF.

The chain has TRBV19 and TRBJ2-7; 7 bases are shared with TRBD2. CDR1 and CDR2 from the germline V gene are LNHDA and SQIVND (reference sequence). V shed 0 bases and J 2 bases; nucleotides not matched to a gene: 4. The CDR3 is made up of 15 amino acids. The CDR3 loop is CASSIEWGGAYEQYF. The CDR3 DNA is TGTGCCAGTAGTATAGAGTGGGGGGGAGCCTACGAGCAGTACTTC.

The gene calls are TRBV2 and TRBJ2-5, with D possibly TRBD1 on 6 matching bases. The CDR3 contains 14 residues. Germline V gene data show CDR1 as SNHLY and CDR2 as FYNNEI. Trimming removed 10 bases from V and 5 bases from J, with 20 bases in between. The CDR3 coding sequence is TGTGCCACGAATCGAGGGGGTGGGGTCGAGACCCAGTACTTC. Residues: CATNRGGGVETQYF.

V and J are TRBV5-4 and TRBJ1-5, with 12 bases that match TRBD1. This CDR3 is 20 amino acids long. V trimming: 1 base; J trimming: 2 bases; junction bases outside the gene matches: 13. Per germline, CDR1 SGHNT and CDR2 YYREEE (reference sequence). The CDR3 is CASSLSPPGQGAHRNQPQHF. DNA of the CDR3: TGTGCCAGCAGCTTGTCCCCCCCGGGACAGGGGGCGCACCGCAATCAGCCCCAGCATTTT.

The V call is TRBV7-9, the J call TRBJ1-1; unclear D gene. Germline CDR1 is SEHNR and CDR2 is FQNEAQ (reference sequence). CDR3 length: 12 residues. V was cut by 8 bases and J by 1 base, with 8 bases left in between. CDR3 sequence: CASLQWNTEAFF. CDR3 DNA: TGTGCCAGCCTACAGTGGAACACTGAAGCTTTCTTT.

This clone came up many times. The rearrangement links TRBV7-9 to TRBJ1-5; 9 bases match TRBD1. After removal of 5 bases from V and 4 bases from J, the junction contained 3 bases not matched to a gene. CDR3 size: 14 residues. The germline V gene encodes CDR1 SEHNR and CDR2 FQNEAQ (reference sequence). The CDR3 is CASSDGQGNQPQHF. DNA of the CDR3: TGTGCCAGCAGCGACGGACAGGGGAATCAGCCCCAGCATTTT.

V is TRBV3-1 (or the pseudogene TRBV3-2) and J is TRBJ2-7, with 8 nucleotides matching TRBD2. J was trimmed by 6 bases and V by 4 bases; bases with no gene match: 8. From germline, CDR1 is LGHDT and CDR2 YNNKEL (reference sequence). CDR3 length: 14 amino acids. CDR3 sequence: CASSREGTRGEQYF. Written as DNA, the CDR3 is TGTGCCAGCAGCCGAGAGGGGACTAGGGGCGAGCAGTACTTC.

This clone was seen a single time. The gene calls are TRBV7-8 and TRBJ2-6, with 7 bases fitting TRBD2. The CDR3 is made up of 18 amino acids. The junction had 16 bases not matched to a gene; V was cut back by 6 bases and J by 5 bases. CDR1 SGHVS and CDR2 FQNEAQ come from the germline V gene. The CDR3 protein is CASSRGFGGRARANVLTF. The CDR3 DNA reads TGTGCCAGCAGTCGAGGGTTCGGTGGGAGGGCCCGGGCCAACGTCCTGACTTTC.

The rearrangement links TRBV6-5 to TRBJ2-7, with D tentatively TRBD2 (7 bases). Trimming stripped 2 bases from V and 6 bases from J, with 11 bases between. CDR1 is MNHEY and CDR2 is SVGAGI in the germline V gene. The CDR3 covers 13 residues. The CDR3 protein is CASSYVGGGEQYF. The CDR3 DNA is TGTGCCAGCAGTTACGTGGGAGGGGGCGAGCAGTACTTC.

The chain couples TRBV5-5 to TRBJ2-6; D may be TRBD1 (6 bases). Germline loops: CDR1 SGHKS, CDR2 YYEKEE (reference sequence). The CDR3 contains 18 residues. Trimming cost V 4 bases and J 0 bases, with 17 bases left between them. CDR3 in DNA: TGTGCCAGCAGCCCAAAGGGACAATCGGGCTCTGGGGCCAACGTCCTGACTTTC. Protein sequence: CASSPKGQSGSGANVLTF.

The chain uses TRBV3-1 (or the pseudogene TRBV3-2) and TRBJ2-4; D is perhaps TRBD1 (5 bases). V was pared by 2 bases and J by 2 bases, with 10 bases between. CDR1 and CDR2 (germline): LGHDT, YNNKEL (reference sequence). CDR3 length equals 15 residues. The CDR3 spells CASSQRRESKNIQYF. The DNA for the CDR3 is TGTGCCAGCAGCCAACGCAGGGAATCCAAAAACATTCAGTACTTC.

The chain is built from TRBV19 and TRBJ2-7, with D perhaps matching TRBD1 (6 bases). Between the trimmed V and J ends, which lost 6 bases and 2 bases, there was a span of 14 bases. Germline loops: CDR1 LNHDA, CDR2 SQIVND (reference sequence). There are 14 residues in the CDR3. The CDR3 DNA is TGTGCCAGTAGCAGACAGGCTTCGGCCTACGAGCAGTACTTC. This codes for CASSRQASAYEQYF.

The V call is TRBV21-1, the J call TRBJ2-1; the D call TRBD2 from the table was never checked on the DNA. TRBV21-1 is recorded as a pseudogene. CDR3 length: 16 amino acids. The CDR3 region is CASTPPATGSYNEQFF. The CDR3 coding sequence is TGTGCCAGCACCCCACCTGCTACGGGGTCCTACAATGAGCAGTTCTTC.